Listed below are T cell receptor beta chains from one sample, sequenced in a study of blood T cell repertoires in COVID-19. Profiled with immunoSEQ multiplex PCR; TCRdb holds only in-frame clones, not every one. The data show a few hundred thousand clones, around 85% seen once. Sequenced input: peripheral blood. The receptors stem from a man aged 50 to 60 with active or convalescent COVID-19. Both conserved end residues are part of each CDR3. D genes are given only for firm matches. Some rows mark clone size as missing; the rest say once, few, many or name a class of expanded clone.

V: TRBV6-2/TRBV6-3; J: TRBJ2-1; D: TRBD1; size: NA; DNA: TGTGCCAGCAGTTACTCGATGGGGCGTCCCTCCGCAGGGGGCAATGAGCAGTTCTTC; CDR3: CASSYSMGRPSAGGNEQFF
V: TRBV7-6; J: TRBJ2-1; D: TRBD2; size: NA; DNA: TGTGCCAGCAGGCCAACGGGAGGCATGGACAATGAGCAGTTCTTC; CDR3: CASRPTGGMDNEQFF
V: TRBV2; J: TRBJ1-2; D: NA; size: many; DNA: TGTGCCAGCAGCGAAAGGGGGTCCGGGCCGGATGGCTACACCTTC; CDR3: CASSERGSGPDGYTF
V: TRBV11-2; J: TRBJ2-1; D: TRBD2; size: NA; DNA: TGTGCCAGCACCAAGAGCGGGGATGAGCAGTTCTTC; CDR3: CASTKSGDEQFF
V: TRBV11-2; J: TRBJ2-7; D: NA; size: NA; DNA: TGTGCCAGCAGCCTCGCGGGATCCTACGAGCAGTACTTC; CDR3: CASSLAGSYEQYF
V: TRBV18; J: TRBJ1-4; D: TRBD1; size: NA; DNA: TGTGCCAGCTCACTGACCGCCGGGACAGGGGAAGGAGAAAAACTGTTTTTT; CDR3: CASSLTAGTGEGEKLFF
V: TRBV5-1; J: TRBJ2-5; D: NA; size: NA; DNA: TGCGCCAGCAGCCCCGTCTACCAAGAGACCCAGTACTTC; CDR3: CASSPVYQETQYF
V: TRBV30; J: TRBJ2-3; D: NA; size: NA; DNA: TGTGCCTGGAGCTCAGGGTGGGAGCAGTATTTT; CDR3: CAWSSGWEQYF
V: TRBV30; J: TRBJ2-2; D: TRBD1; size: NA; DNA: TGTGCCTGGAGTGTGACAGGGGGCACCGGGGAGCTGTTTTTT; CDR3: CAWSVTGGTGELFF
V: TRBV2; J: TRBJ1-6; D: TRBD1; size: NA; DNA: TGTGCCAGCACCGGGGACAGGGGGCGCGCTTCACCCCTCCACTTT; CDR3: CASTGDRGRASPLHF
V: TRBV5-1; J: TRBJ2-5; D: TRBD2; size: NA; DNA: TGCGCCAGCAGCTCCACAGCGGGAGGGTGGGAGACCCAGTACTTC; CDR3: CASSSTAGGWETQYF
V: TRBV19; J: TRBJ2-5; D: NA; size: NA; DNA: TGTGCCAGTAGTATTCTAATCCAAGAGACCCAGTACTTC; CDR3: CASSILIQETQYF
V: TRBV2; J: TRBJ2-5; D: NA; size: NA; DNA: TGTGCCAGCAGATTACATGAGACCCAGTACTTC; CDR3: CASRLHETQYF
V: TRBV6-7; J: TRBJ1-5; D: NA; size: NA; DNA: TGTGCCAGCAGTTACTTCGAGGCCTCCCGGGATCAGCCCCAGCATTTT; CDR3: CASSYFEASRDQPQHF
V: TRBV19; J: TRBJ1-2; D: TRBD1; size: NA; DNA: TGTGCCAGTAGTCCCTGGACAGGGACTAACTATGGCTACACCTTC; CDR3: CASSPWTGTNYGYTF
V: TRBV5-1; J: TRBJ2-1; D: TRBD1; size: once; DNA: TGCGCCAGCAGCTCCTACTACAGGGGAATATACAATGAGCAGTTCTTC; CDR3: CASSSYYRGIYNEQFF
V: TRBV6-1; J: TRBJ1-5; D: TRBD1; size: NA; DNA: TGTGCCAGCAGTGAAAGCAGGGGGCATCAGCCCCAGCATTTT; CDR3: CASSESRGHQPQHF
V: TRBV19; J: TRBJ1-5; D: NA; size: NA; DNA: TGTGCCAGTAGTATGTACAGTAGGCGAAAGGGAGGTCAGCCCCAGCATTTT; CDR3: CASSMYSRRKGGQPQHF
V: TRBV7-3; J: TRBJ2-1; D: TRBD2; size: NA; DNA: TGTGCCAGCAGCCCGACGGGAGGCCGCCGCAATGAGCAGTTCTTC; CDR3: CASSPTGGRRNEQFF
V: TRBV4-3; J: TRBJ2-3; D: NA; size: NA; DNA: TGCGCCAGCAGCCAAGAACCCCCGGCAGATACGCAGTATTTT; CDR3: CASSQEPPADTQYF
V: TRBV29-1; J: TRBJ2-5; D: NA; size: NA; DNA: TGCAGCGTTGCGGAGGGCACGGAGACCCAGTACTTC; CDR3: CSVAEGTETQYF
V: TRBV30; J: TRBJ1-6; D: TRBD1; size: NA; DNA: TGTGCCTGGAGCCTCGGACAGGGGAGACCCCTCCACTTT; CDR3: CAWSLGQGRPLHF
V: TRBV16; J: TRBJ2-7; D: NA; size: NA; DNA: TGTGCCAGCAGCGGCAGGCCCTACGAGCAGTACTTC; CDR3: CASSGRPYEQYF
V: TRBV6-5; J: TRBJ2-7; D: NA; size: NA; DNA: TGTGCCAGCAGACAACAGGGTACCCACGAGCAGTACTTC; CDR3: CASRQQGTHEQYF
V: TRBV11-2; J: TRBJ2-2; D: NA; size: NA; DNA: TGTGCCAGCAGCTTAGTTGGCGGGGACGCGACCGGGGAGCTGTTTTTT; CDR3: CASSLVGGDATGELFF
V: TRBV7-9; J: TRBJ2-1; D: NA; size: NA; DNA: TGTGCCAGCAGCTTTGGGCCGAGTCCAGGCGAGCAGTTCTTC; CDR3: CASSFGPSPGEQFF
V: TRBV5-6; J: TRBJ1-5; D: NA; size: NA; DNA: TGTGCCAGCAGCTTGGGGACAGCAAAAGGCAATCAGCCCCAGCATTTT; CDR3: CASSLGTAKGNQPQHF
V: TRBV27; J: TRBJ2-1; D: TRBD2; size: NA; DNA: TGTGCCAGCAGAGGGACTAGCGGGAGAGTAGGCAATGAGCAGTTCTTC; CDR3: CASRGTSGRVGNEQFF
V: TRBV11-3; J: TRBJ2-1; D: NA; size: NA; DNA: TGTGCCAGCAGCGAGGGGACTTCCCTTTGGAATGAGCAGTTCTTC; CDR3: CASSEGTSLWNEQFF
V: TRBV21-1; J: TRBJ1-2; D: NA; size: NA; DNA: TGTGCCAGCACCCCAGGGTGGGGTTTATGGGCTAACTATGGCTACACCTTC; CDR3: CASTPGWGLWANYGYTF
V: TRBV18; J: TRBJ2-3; D: NA; size: NA; DNA: TGTGCCAGCTCACGACAGGGGACTAGCCGGACTGGCACAGATACGCAGTATTTT; CDR3: CASSRQGTSRTGTDTQYF
V: TRBV12-3/TRBV12-4; J: TRBJ1-1; D: TRBD1; size: NA; DNA: TGTGCCAGCAGCCGGACAGGGATAACTGAAGCTTTCTTT; CDR3: CASSRTGITEAFF
V: TRBV5-6; J: TRBJ2-7; D: TRBD1; size: NA; DNA: TGTGCCAGCAGCTTGGTTCCCTCCGACAGGGCCCGAGACGAGCAGTACTTC; CDR3: CASSLVPSDRARDEQYF
V: TRBV10-2; J: TRBJ2-4; D: TRBD2; size: NA; DNA: TGCGCCAGCAGTAAACTAGCGGGAGTGAACATTCAGTACTTC; CDR3: CASSKLAGVNIQYF
V: TRBV2; J: TRBJ2-5; D: NA; size: NA; DNA: TGTGCCAGCAGTGACGTCCGGGGGGAGACCCAGTACTTC; CDR3: CASSDVRGETQYF
V: TRBV5-4; J: TRBJ2-3; D: TRBD2; size: NA; DNA: TGTGCCAGCAGAGCGACCAGGACCGGGACTAGCGCCACAGATACGCAGTATTTT; CDR3: CASRATRTGTSATDTQYF
V: TRBV6-5; J: TRBJ1-2; D: NA; size: NA; DNA: TGTGCCAGCAGCCCGGGATCCTATGGCTACACCTTC; CDR3: CASSPGSYGYTF
V: TRBV5-4; J: TRBJ2-1; D: TRBD2; size: NA; DNA: TGTGCCAGCAGCTTCCGGACTAGCGGATACAATGAGCAGTTCTTC; CDR3: CASSFRTSGYNEQFF
V: TRBV3-1/TRBV3-2; J: TRBJ2-7; D: TRBD2; size: NA; DNA: TGTGCCAGCAGCCCCCTGGGAGGGGCCTACGAGCAGTACTTC; CDR3: CASSPLGGAYEQYF
V: TRBV28; J: TRBJ2-5; D: TRBD1; size: NA; DNA: TGTGCCAGCAGGACAGGGGGCAGCGTAGAGACCCAGTACTTC; CDR3: CASRTGGSVETQYF
V: TRBV20-1; J: TRBJ2-1; D: NA; size: NA; DNA: TGCAGTGCTATAAGACTCAGTGAGCAGTTCTTC; CDR3: CSAIRLSEQFF
V: TRBV5-4; J: TRBJ2-3; D: TRBD2; size: once; DNA: TGTGCCAGCAGCCGTAGCGGGCATACAGATACGCAGTATTTT; CDR3: CASSRSGHTDTQYF
V: TRBV25-1; J: TRBJ2-2; D: NA; size: few; DNA: TGTGCCGACATAGAGGGTCACACCGGGGAGCTGTTTTTT; CDR3: CADIEGHTGELFF
V: TRBV19; J: TRBJ1-6; D: NA; size: once; DNA: TGTGCCAGTAGTATTGACAATAATTCACCCCTCCACTTT; CDR3: CASSIDNNSPLHF
V: TRBV6-2/TRBV6-3; J: TRBJ2-3; D: NA; size: NA; DNA: TGTGCCAGCAATTACAGGGACTCCACAGATACGCAGTATTTT; CDR3: CASNYRDSTDTQYF
V: TRBV12-1; J: TRBJ1-5; D: NA; size: few; DNA: TGTGCCAGCAGCTTGAGGTGCGGCCTCATCAGAGCCCAGCATTTT; CDR3: CASSLRCGLIRAQHF
V: TRBV10-3; J: TRBJ2-3; D: NA; size: NA; DNA: TGTGCCATCAAGGGGGTACCAGATACGCAGTATTTT; CDR3: CAIKGVPDTQYF
V: TRBV3-1/TRBV3-2; J: TRBJ2-1; D: NA; size: NA; DNA: TGTGCCAGCAGCCCCTTAGGGGGGGAGGGTTCCCACAATGAGCAGTTCTTC; CDR3: CASSPLGGEGSHNEQFF
V: TRBV19; J: TRBJ1-1; D: TRBD1; size: NA; DNA: TGTGCCAGTAGCGAGGGGGCGAACACTGAAGCTTTCTTT; CDR3: CASSEGANTEAFF
V: TRBV28; J: TRBJ1-4; D: NA; size: NA; DNA: TGTGCCAGCAGTTCAACAGGGAGGGCTAATGAAAAACTGTTTTTT; CDR3: CASSSTGRANEKLFF
V: TRBV19; J: TRBJ1-1; D: NA; size: NA; DNA: TGTGCCAGTAGTGCGCCTTTTGGGAACACTGAAGCTTTCTTT; CDR3: CASSAPFGNTEAFF
V: TRBV19; J: TRBJ2-1; D: NA; size: NA; DNA: TGTGCCAGTACCGACAGGCAACCTTACAATGAGCAGTTCTTC; CDR3: CASTDRQPYNEQFF
V: TRBV6-2/TRBV6-3; J: TRBJ2-3; D: TRBD2; size: NA; DNA: TGTGCCAGCAGCCTTATAGCGGGAGCTTCGGATACGCAGTATTTT; CDR3: CASSLIAGASDTQYF
V: TRBV24-1; J: TRBJ1-3; D: NA; size: NA; DNA: TGTGCCACCAGACTACCGGATTGGACAACTGGAAACACCATATATTTT; CDR3: CATRLPDWTTGNTIYF